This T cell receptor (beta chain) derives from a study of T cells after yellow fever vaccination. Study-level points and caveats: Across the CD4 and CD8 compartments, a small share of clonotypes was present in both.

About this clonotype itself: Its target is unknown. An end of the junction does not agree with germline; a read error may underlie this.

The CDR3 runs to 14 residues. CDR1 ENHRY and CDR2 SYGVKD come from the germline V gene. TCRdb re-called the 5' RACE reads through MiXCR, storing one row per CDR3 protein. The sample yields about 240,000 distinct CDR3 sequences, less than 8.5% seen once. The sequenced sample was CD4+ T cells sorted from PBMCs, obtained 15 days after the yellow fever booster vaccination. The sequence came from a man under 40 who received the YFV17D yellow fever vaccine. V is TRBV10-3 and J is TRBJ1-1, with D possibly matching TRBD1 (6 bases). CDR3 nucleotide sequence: TGTGCCATCAGTGTAGCACAGGGCGGCACTGAATCTTTCTTT. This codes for CAISVAQGGTESFF.